The 26 T cell receptor beta chains reported below all come from one sample, sequenced in a study of blood T cell repertoires in COVID-19. Produced via immunoSEQ multiplex PCR; TCRdb's table is partial and in-frame only. The sample lists more than 300,000 clones; 85% to 90% were seen once. The material sequenced was PBMCs or T cells enriched from blood (not recorded which). The source of these receptors is a woman aged 18 to 35 who had recovered from COVID-19.

The chain has TRBV5-1 and TRBJ1-2, with D unresolved. V lost 4 bases and J lost 4, with 11 bases in between. The CDR3 covers 13 residues. Germline V gene sequence: CDR1 SGHRS, CDR2 YFSETQ. CDR3 amino acids: CASSPDMAYGYTF. CDR3 sequence (DNA): TGCGCCAGCAGCCCTGACATGGCCTATGGCTACACCTTC.

V gene TRBV15 combines with J gene TRBJ2-1; possible D gene TRBD1, 6 bases. Germline V gives CDR1 LNHNV, CDR2 YYDKDF (reference sequence). The CDR3 has 16 amino acids. The V end was cut by 1 base, the J end by 1 base, with 11 bases between. The CDR3 DNA sequence: TGTGCCACCAGCAGAGGTCGGGACATATCCTACAATGAGCAGTTCTTC. This gives the protein CATSRGRDISYNEQFF.

This clone occurred once. The chain uses TRBV21-1 and TRBJ2-7; the D call in the table, TRBD1, was not verified against the DNA. TRBV21-1 is listed as a pseudogene. The CDR3 spans 17 residues. The CDR3 loop reads CASSKGKGQGQFYEQYF. The CDR3 coding sequence is TGTGCCAGCAGCAAAGGGAAGGGGCAGGGACAATTCTACGAGCAGTACTTC.

The CDR3 sequence is CASSIVRQPSFEAFF. The DNA for the CDR3 is TGTGCCAGTAGTATAGTGCGGCAGCCCTCCTTTGAAGCTTTCTTT. V is TRBV19 and J is TRBJ1-1, with D unresolved. Germline-derived CDR1 and CDR2 are LNHDA and SQIVND (reference sequence). Trimming removed 1 base from V and 7 bases from J, with 16 bases in between. The CDR3 is 15 residues long.

The J gene is TRBJ2-5, the V gene TRBV3-1 (or the pseudogene TRBV3-2); D unclear. Per the germline V gene, CDR1 is LGHDT and CDR2 is YNNKEL (reference sequence). Deletions cut 1 base from V and 5 bases from J, with 8 bases between. The CDR3 runs to 13 residues. The CDR3 here is CASSQGRRETQYF. CDR3 bases: TGTGCCAGCAGCCAAGGGCGGCGGGAGACCCAGTACTTC.

This clone was observed a handful of times. The rearrangement uses TRBV7-9 and TRBJ1-1; D is ambiguous. Trimming stripped 3 bases from V and 3 bases from J, with 8 bases between. The germline gives CDR1 SEHNR, CDR2 FQNEAQ (reference sequence). CDR3 length: 13 amino acids. CDR3 nucleotides: TGTGCCAGCAGCTTCGCGCTAGACACTGAAGCTTTCTTT. This gives the protein CASSFALDTEAFF.

The chain combines TRBV10-3 with TRBJ2-1; TRBD2 aligns across 14 bases. With V trimmed by 2 bases and J by 0 bases, 6 bases remained unmatched. The CDR3 sequence is 19 residues long. Germline assignment: CDR1 ENHRY and CDR2 SYGVKD. The CDR3 loop reads CAISERGGLAGVSYNEQFF. CDR3 nucleotides: TGTGCCATCAGTGAGCGGGGGGGACTAGCGGGAGTCTCCTACAATGAGCAGTTCTTC.

The chain uses TRBV18 and TRBJ1-1; TRBD1 matches at 8 bases. The CDR3 length is 14 residues. Germline V CDR1 and CDR2: KGHSH, LQKENI. Losses at the gene ends were 2 bases for V and 4 bases for J; bases not matched to a gene: 3. The CDR3 region is CASSPNTGGTEAFF. Written as DNA, the CDR3 is TGTGCCAGCTCACCAAACACAGGGGGCACTGAAGCTTTCTTT.

CDR3 sequence: CASSQRTPNTGELFF. CDR3 in DNA: TGCGCCAGCAGCCAGAGGACTCCGAACACCGGGGAGCTGTTTTTT. The chain links TRBV4-1 to TRBJ2-2, with D possibly TRBD2 on 5 matching bases. Germline loops: CDR1 MGHRA, CDR2 YSYEKL. The V and J ends lost 3 bases and 0 bases respectively, with 8 bases between them. The CDR3 consists of 15 residues.

The V call is TRBV29-1, the J call TRBJ2-2, with 13 bases identical to TRBD2. This CDR3 has 18 amino acids. The junction had 5 bases not matched to a gene; V was cut back by 1 base and J by 0 bases. Germline lookup yields CDR1 SQVTM and CDR2 ANQGSEA. CDR3 amino acids: CSVEGLAGGTPNTGELFF. Written as DNA, the CDR3 is TGCAGCGTTGAAGGACTAGCGGGAGGCACACCGAACACCGGGGAGCTGTTTTTT.

The V and J genes are TRBV12-3 or TRBV12-4 and TRBJ1-1; D gene uncertain. Trimming removed 6 bases at V and 10 bases at J, with 15 bases between. This CDR3 has 12 residues. Here the CDR3 DNA reads TGTGCCAGCAGCCAAGGACTCTTTGTAGCTTTCTTT. Protein sequence: CASSQGLFVAFF.

This chain uses TRBV15 with TRBJ2-3; D gene ambiguous. Germline CDR1 reads LNHNV; CDR2 reads YYDKDF (reference sequence). This CDR3 comprises 15 residues. V lost 1 base, J lost 0 bases, and 8 bases lay in between. CDR3 loop: CATSRGSTSTDTQYF. CDR3 in DNA: TGTGCCACCAGCAGAGGCTCTACTAGCACAGATACGCAGTATTTT.

The chain has TRBV27 and TRBJ1-1; maybe TRBD1 (5 bases). V lost 3 bases and J lost 2, with 13 bases in between. The CDR3 has 15 residues. CDR1 is MNHEY, CDR2 SMNVEV, per germline (reference sequence). This CDR3 reads CASSFWQGSNTEAFF. CDR3 nucleotides: TGTGCCAGCAGTTTCTGGCAGGGTAGCAACACTGAAGCTTTCTTT.

V is TRBV19 and J is TRBJ1-5; TRBD1 matches at 10 bases. Looked up from germline, CDR1 is LNHDA and CDR2 is SQIVND (reference sequence). Germline trimming cut 5 bases from V and 2 bases from J; bases unmatched to any gene: 9. The CDR3 loop spans 17 amino acids. The CDR3 DNA reads TGTGCCAGTAGTTCCCGGGACAGGGGCCTGGGCAATCAGCCCCAGCATTTT. It specifies CASSSRDRGLGNQPQHF.

The chain uses TRBV2 and TRBJ1-5, with 9 bases aligning to TRBD1. CDR3 length: 16 amino acids. Germline trimming cut 6 bases from V and 4 bases from J; bases unmatched to any gene: 10. The germline gives CDR1 SNHLY, CDR2 FYNNEI. The CDR3, as DNA: TGTGCCAGCAGCTCGTTAACAGGGGGCGCAAATCAGCCCCAGCATTTT. As protein: CASSSLTGGANQPQHF.

This chain joins TRBV5-8 and TRBJ1-2, with 7 bases identical to TRBD1. V lost 4 bases, J lost 3 bases, and 15 bases stayed unmatched. Germline CDR1 reads SGHTS; CDR2 reads YDEGEE. This CDR3 comprises 17 residues. The CDR3 sequence is CASSATGKWNMDYGYTF. CDR3 DNA sequence: TGTGCCAGCAGCGCGACAGGGAAATGGAATATGGACTATGGCTACACCTTC. The full variable domain, in which reference TRBV5-8 and TRBJ1-2 provide the parts outside the CDR3, is EAGVTQSPTHLIKTRGQQATLRCSPISGHTSVYWYQQALGLGLQFLLWYDEGEERNRGNFPPRFSGRQFPNYSSELNVNALELEDSALYLCASSATGKWNMDYGYTFGSGTRLTVV.

V usage is TRBV24-1 and J usage is TRBJ2-1, with TRBD2 identical over 9 bases. The germline V gene has CDR1 KGHDR and CDR2 SFDVKD. CDR3 size: 15 residues. Trimming at V came to 3 bases and at J to 6 bases, leaving 5 bases not matched to a gene. This chain's CDR3 is CATSDPSGIGNEQFF. CDR3 coding DNA: TGTGCCACCAGTGATCCTAGCGGGATCGGCAATGAGCAGTTCTTC.

The chain has TRBV11-3 and TRBJ2-3, with D possibly matching TRBD1 (6 bases). Trimming took 0 bases from V and 2 from J, leaving 15 bases between them. The CDR3 consists of 17 residues. Per the germline V gene, CDR1 is SGHNT and CDR2 is YENEEA. CDR3 bases: TGTGCCAGCAGCTTAGATGGGGGCCGGGGCACCACAGATACGCAGTATTTT. Its protein is CASSLDGGRGTTDTQYF.

The CDR3 DNA sequence: TGTGCCAGCAGCTTAGGAGGGGGTCGAAATTCACCCCTCCACTTT. As protein: CASSLGGGRNSPLHF. The gene calls are TRBV7-8 and TRBJ1-6, with a possible D match to TRBD1 (6 bases). This CDR3 is built from 15 residues. The V end lost 1 base, the J end lost 7 bases, and 11 bases lay between the germline ends. Germline V CDR1 and CDR2: SGHVS, FQNEAQ.

Regarding this clone: Distinct nucleotide sequences in the sample also encode this CDR3. The chain links TRBV30 to TRBJ1-1; TRBD1 matches at 10 bases. Per germline, CDR1 GTSNPN and CDR2 SVGIG (reference sequence). This CDR3 has 13 residues. Germline trimming cut 5 bases from V and 5 bases from J; bases unmatched to any gene: 5. Here the CDR3 DNA reads TGTGCCTGGGCGACAGGGGGCGGAACTGAAGCTTTCTTT. It yields the protein CAWATGGGTEAFF.

The rearrangement uses TRBV12-3 or TRBV12-4 and TRBJ1-2; 7 positions match TRBD1. This CDR3 comprises 12 residues. J was trimmed by 4 bases and V by 11 bases; bases with no gene match: 7. The CDR3 bases are TGTGCCGTACGGGACAGCGTCTATGGCTACACCTTC. Translation: CAVRDSVYGYTF.

The chain couples TRBV6-6 to TRBJ1-1; D may be TRBD1 (5 bases). This CDR3 has 15 residues. The germline V gene encodes CDR1 MNHNY and CDR2 SVGAGI (reference sequence). Between the trimmed V and J ends, which lost 6 bases and 3 bases, there was a span of 17 bases. CDR3 sequence reads: CASSHPSGGDTEAFF. DNA of the CDR3: TGTGCCAGCAGCCACCCCTCCGGGGGGGACACTGAAGCTTTCTTT.

The DNA for the CDR3 is TGTGCCAGCAGCCCACAGGGAACCCACACTGAAGCTTTCTTT. Encoded protein: CASSPQGTHTEAFF. The chain recombines TRBV3-1 (or the pseudogene TRBV3-2) with TRBJ1-1; a possible D gene is TRBD1 (6 bases). This CDR3 has 14 amino acids. Germline-derived CDR1 and CDR2 are LGHDT and YNNKEL (reference sequence). Trimming stripped 4 bases from V and 3 bases from J, with 12 bases between.

This clone appeared a few times. The chain combines TRBV10-3 with TRBJ2-3, with D unresolved. Trimming cost V 3 bases and J 3 bases, with 16 bases left between them. Germline V CDR1 and CDR2: ENHRY, SYGVKD. The CDR3 totals 16 residues. In DNA, the CDR3 is TGTGCCATCAGTGATCCCCCCTATCTGCGTACAGATACGCAGTATTTT. Amino acids: CAISDPPYLRTDTQYF.

Turning to this clone: This clone may be a read error of a much larger clone one base away. This chain connects TRBV5-1 to TRBJ1-1, with 9 nucleotides matching TRBD1. Per germline, CDR1 SGHRS and CDR2 YFSETQ. The V gene end was trimmed by 6 bases and the J gene end by 3 bases; junction bases not matched to a gene: 3. This CDR3 comprises 13 residues. The CDR3 DNA is TGCGCCAGCACCCGGACAGGGGACACTGAAGCTTTCTTT. It specifies CASTRTGDTEAFF.

The chain employs TRBV28 and TRBJ1-5, with 10 bases matching TRBD1. Trimming took 5 bases from V and 5 from J; bases not matched to a gene: 15. The CDR3 consists of 18 residues. From germline, CDR1 is MDHEN and CDR2 SYDVKM. The CDR3, as DNA: TGTGCCAGCAGTCCGGGACTCCGGGACAGGGGAGGAGATCAGCCCCAGCATTTT. Protein sequence: CASSPGLRDRGGDQPQHF. The variable domain in full, completed from reference TRBV28 and TRBJ1-5, reads DVKVTQSSRYLVKRTGEKVFLECVQDMDHENMFWYRQDPGLGLRLIYFSYDVKMKEKGDIPEGYSVSREKKERFSLILESASTNQTSMYLCASSPGLRDRGGDQPQHFGDGTRLSIL.